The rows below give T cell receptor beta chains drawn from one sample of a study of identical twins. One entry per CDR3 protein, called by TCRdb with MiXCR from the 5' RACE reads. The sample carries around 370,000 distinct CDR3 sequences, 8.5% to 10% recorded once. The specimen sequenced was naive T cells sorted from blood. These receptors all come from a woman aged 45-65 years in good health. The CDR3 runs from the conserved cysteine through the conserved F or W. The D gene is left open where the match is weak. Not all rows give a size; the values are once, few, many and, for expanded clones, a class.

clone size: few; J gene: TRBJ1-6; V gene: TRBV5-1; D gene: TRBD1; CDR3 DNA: TGCGCCAGCAGCTTGGAAGGACAGGGGATGGGTTCACCCCTCCACTTT; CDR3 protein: CASSLEGQGMGSPLHF
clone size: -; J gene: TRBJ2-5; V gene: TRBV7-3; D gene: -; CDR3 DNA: TGTGCCAGCAGCCCCTCCCCCGCGGGGTCCCAAGAGACCCAGTACTTC; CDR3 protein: CASSPSPAGSQETQYF
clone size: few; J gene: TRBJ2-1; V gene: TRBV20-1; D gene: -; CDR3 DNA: TGCAGTGCTAGAGATGTAGCTCGGTACAATGAGCAGTTCTTC; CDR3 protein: CSARDVARYNEQFF
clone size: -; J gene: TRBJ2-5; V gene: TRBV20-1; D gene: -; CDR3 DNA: TGCAGTGCCCAGCGGCGGGACTCCCAGACGGAGACCCAGTACTTC; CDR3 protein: CSAQRRDSQTETQYF
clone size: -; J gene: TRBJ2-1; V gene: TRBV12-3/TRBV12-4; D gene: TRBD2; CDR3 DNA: TGTGCCAGCAGTTTAGTTAGCGGGACGAACAATGAGCAGTTCTTC; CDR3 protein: CASSLVSGTNNEQFF
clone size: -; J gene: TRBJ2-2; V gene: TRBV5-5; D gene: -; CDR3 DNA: TGTGCCAGCAGCTTTTTCTGGGACACGAACACCGGGGAGCTGTTTTTT; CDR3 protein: CASSFFWDTNTGELFF
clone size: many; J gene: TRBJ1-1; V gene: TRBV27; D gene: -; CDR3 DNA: TGTGCCAGCAGCTACTCGTCGGTCACTGAAGCTTTCTTT; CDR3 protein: CASSYSSVTEAFF
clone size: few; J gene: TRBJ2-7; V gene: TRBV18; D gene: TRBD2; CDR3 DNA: TGTGCCAGCTCAAGACTAGCGGGAATGGCCAGCTCCTACGAGCAGTACTTC; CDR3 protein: CASSRLAGMASSYEQYF
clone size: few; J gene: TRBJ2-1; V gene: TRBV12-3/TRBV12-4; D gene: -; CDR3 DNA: TGTGCCAGCAGTGGGGGGGCTAGTTCCTCTGAGCAGTTCTTC; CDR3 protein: CASSGGASSSEQFF
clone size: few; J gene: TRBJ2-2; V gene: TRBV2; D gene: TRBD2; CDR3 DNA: TGTGCCAGCAGTCCAGGCGGGAGGGCCCGATTCAAAGTCGGGGAGCTGTTTTTT; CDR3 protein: CASSPGGRARFKVGELFF
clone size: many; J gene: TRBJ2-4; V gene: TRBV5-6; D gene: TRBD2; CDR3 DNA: TGTGCCAGCAGCCCGCCCACTAGCGGGAGAAACATTCAGTACTTC; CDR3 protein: CASSPPTSGRNIQYF
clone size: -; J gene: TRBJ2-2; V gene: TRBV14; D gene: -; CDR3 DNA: TGTGCCAGCAGCCATATGGACACCGGGGAGCTGTTTTTT; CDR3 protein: CASSHMDTGELFF
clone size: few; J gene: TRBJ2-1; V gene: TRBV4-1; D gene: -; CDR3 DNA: TGCGCCAGCAGCCAAGGGGCCTCTCGGGGTGAGCAGTTCTTC; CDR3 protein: CASSQGASRGEQFF
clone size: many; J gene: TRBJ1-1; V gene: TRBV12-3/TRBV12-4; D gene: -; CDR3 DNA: TGTGCCAGCAGGAGGACAGACACTGAAGCTTTCTTT; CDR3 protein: CASRRTDTEAFF
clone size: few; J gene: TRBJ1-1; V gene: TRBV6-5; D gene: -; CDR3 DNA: TGTGCCAGCAGTTTACGGTCTTTTCCGGGAGTGAGCACTGAAGCTTTCTTT; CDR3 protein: CASSLRSFPGVSTEAFF
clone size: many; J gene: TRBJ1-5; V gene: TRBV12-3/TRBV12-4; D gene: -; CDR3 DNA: TGTGCCAGCAGTCTAAGGAAGGGGTTACATCAGCCCCAGCATTTT; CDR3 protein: CASSLRKGLHQPQHF
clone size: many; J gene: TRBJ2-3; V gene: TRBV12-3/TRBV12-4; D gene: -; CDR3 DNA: TGTGCCAGCAGAAAAAACACAGATACGCAGTATTTT; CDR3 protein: CASRKNTDTQYF
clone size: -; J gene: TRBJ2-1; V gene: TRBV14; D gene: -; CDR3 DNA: TGTGCCAGCAGCCTCCCACCAGTGGATGAGCAGTTCTTC; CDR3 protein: CASSLPPVDEQFF
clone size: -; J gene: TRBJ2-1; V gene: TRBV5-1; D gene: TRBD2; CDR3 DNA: TGCGCCAGCAGCTTGGATATAGCGGGAGGGATCGTCAATGAGCAGTTCTTC; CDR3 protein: CASSLDIAGGIVNEQFF
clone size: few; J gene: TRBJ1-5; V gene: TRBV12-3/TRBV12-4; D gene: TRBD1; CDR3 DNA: TGTGCCAGCAGTTTGGGGGACAGGGGAGCTCAGCCCCAGCATTTT; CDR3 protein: CASSLGDRGAQPQHF
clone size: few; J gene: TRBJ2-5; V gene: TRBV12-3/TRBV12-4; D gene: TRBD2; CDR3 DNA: TGTGCCACCCAGACAGCGGGAGCGGGGGAGACCCAGTACTTC; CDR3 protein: CATQTAGAGETQYF
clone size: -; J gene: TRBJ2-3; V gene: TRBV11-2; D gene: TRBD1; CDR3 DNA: TGTGCCAGCAGCTTACTCTGGGGACAGTTGGTTTCAGATACGCAGTATTTT; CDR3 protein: CASSLLWGQLVSDTQYF
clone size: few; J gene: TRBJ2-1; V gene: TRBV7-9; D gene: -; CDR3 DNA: TGTGCCAGCAGTTCGACCGCCCCCTCCTACAATGAGCAGTTCTTC; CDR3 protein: CASSSTAPSYNEQFF
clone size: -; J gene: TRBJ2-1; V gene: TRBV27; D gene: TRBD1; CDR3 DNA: TGTGCCAGCGTCAACGCCGGGACAGGGTACGATGAGCAGTTCTTC; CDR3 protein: CASVNAGTGYDEQFF
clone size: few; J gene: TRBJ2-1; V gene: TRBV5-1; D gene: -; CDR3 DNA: TGCGCCAGCAATCGGGGGAGCTCCTACAATGAGCAGTTCTTC; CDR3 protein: CASNRGSSYNEQFF
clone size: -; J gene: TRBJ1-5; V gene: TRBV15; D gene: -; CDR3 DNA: TGTGCCACCAGCAGAGACACCGGGACACCAAATCAGCCCCAGCATTTT; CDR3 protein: CATSRDTGTPNQPQHF
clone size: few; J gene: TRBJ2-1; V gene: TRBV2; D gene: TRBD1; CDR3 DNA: TGTGCCAGCAGCAGGGGGATCGACAATGAGCAGTTCTTC; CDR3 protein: CASSRGIDNEQFF
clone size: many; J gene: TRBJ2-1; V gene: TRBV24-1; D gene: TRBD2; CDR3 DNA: TGTGCCACCAGTGATCCTACTAGCGACAAGACCTACAATGAGCAGTTCTTC; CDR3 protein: CATSDPTSDKTYNEQFF
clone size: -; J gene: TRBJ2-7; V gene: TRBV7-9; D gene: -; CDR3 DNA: TGTGCCAGCAGTTTTAAGGGTGGGATAAGCTACGAGCAGTACTTC; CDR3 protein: CASSFKGGISYEQYF
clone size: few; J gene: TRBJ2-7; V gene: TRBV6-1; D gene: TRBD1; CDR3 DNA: TGTGCCAGCAGTGACGGGACAGGGATTACCTACGAGCAGTACTTC; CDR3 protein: CASSDGTGITYEQYF
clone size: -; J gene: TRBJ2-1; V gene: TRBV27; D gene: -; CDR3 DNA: TGTGCCAGCAGGGCGACGTCTTGGGGTGACGACAATGAGCAGTTCTTC; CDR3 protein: CASRATSWGDDNEQFF
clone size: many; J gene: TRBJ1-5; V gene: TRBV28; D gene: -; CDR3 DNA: TGTGCCAGCAGTTCATTAGGGCTAGAGCCCCAGCATTTT; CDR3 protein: CASSSLGLEPQHF
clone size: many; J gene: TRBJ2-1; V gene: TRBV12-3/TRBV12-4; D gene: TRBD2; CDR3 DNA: TGTGCCAGCAGTCTGGGGACTAGTATAGTCAATGAGCAGTTCTTC; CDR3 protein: CASSLGTSIVNEQFF
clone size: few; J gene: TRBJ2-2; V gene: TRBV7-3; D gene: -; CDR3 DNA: TGTGCCAGCAGCCCCCAGAGTGGGGAGCTGTTTTTT; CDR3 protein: CASSPQSGELFF